This T cell receptor (beta chain) was sequenced in a study of blood T cells in healthy people across ages. Study-level information: About one barcoded beta molecule was captured per two T cells (by template switching).

Overall study results and limits: Compared with aged donors, long-lived donors showed fewer expanded clones, suggesting selection. Estimated diversity, derived from one million T cells, was regarded as an underestimate.

The CDR3 runs 15 residues. J lost 6 bases, V lost 5 bases, and 10 bases had no gene match. Germline loops: CDR1 SGHTA, CDR2 FQGNSA. A J-beta primer mix and a sample-barcoded 5' primer were used in a second PCR of about 6 to 12 cycles. TCRdb re-analysed the 5' RACE reads in MiXCR, keeping a single row per CDR3 protein. Among 1.5 million to 2 million distinct CDR3 sequences listed, approximately 50% were seen once. This clonotype was seen a handful of times. What it binds is not known. Every sample yielded at least 6.5 million isolated PBMCs. The sequence was obtained from a middle-aged woman in good health. The material sequenced was blood. This sequence joins TRBV7-2 and TRBJ2-5; 9 nucleotides match TRBD2. CDR3 amino acids: CASSPFLAGTQTQYF. CDR3 bases: TGTGCCAGCAGCCCGTTCCTAGCGGGGACCCAGACCCAGTACTTC.